The 14 T cell receptor beta chains below were found in one sample sequenced in a study of control samples from healthy donors and cancer patients. The data were produced by immunoSEQ multiplex PCR, yet TCRdb's version contains in-frame clones alone and is incomplete. The sample holds 150,000 or so clones, around nine tenths seen once. Sample: blood. The receptors here all came from a young man in good health.

The chain employs TRBV6-5 and TRBJ1-3; 7 nucleotides align to TRBD1. Germline V gives CDR1 MNHEY, CDR2 SVGAGI. The CDR3 runs to 14 residues. With V trimmed by 5 bases and J by 8 bases, 9 bases remained unmatched. CDR3 sequence reads: CASSSLDRADTIYF. CDR3 coding DNA: TGTGCCAGCAGTAGTTTAGACAGGGCGGACACCATATATTTT.

This clone has a handful of counts. This chain uses TRBV7-6 with TRBJ1-5; D gene unclear. The CDR3 has 15 residues. The germline V and J ends were trimmed by 1 base and 5 bases, with 12 bases remaining between them. Germline lookup yields CDR1 SGHVS and CDR2 FNYEAQ. CDR3 DNA: TGTGCCAGCAGCTTAGGTACGGGGTGGGATCAGCCCCAGCATTTT. It yields the protein CASSLGTGWDQPQHF.

V is TRBV28 and J is TRBJ1-4; D unclear. Germline V gene data show CDR1 as MDHEN and CDR2 as SYDVKM. The CDR3 has 14 residues. Trimming cost V 6 bases and J 0 bases, with 8 bases left between them. CDR3 region: CASSTLATNEKLFF. DNA for the CDR3: TGTGCCAGCAGCACACTTGCAACTAATGAAAAACTGTTTTTT.

This clone came up once. The CDR3 nucleotides read TGCGCCAGCAGCTTGGCCGAGACAGGTTTTGGCTACACCTTC. Translating gives CASSLAETGFGYTF. The V gene is TRBV5-1, the J gene TRBJ1-2; possibly TRBD1 for D (6 bases). Trimming took off 0 bases at V and 7 bases at J, with 13 bases between the two ends. This CDR3 spans 14 amino acids. The germline V gene encodes CDR1 SGHRS and CDR2 YFSETQ.

The CDR3 DNA reads as TGTGCCAGCAGCTTCGGGACAGGGGGTGTCGGTCAGCCCCAGCATTTT. Translating it yields CASSFGTGGVGQPQHF. This rearrangement joins TRBV5-6 to TRBJ1-5, with 11 bases identical to TRBD1. The CDR3 has 16 amino acids. Germline V CDR1 and CDR2: SGHDT, YYEEEE. J was trimmed by 6 bases and V by 2 bases; bases with no gene match: 7. The full variable domain, with the rest looked up from reference TRBV5-6 and TRBJ1-5, is DAGVTQSPTHLIKTRGQQVTLRCSPKSGHDTVSWYQQALGQGPQFIFQYYEEEERQRGNFPDRFSGHQFPNYSSELNVNALLLGDSALYLCASSFGTGGVGQPQHFGDGTRLSIL.

This chain connects TRBV13 to TRBJ2-1; D unclear. The germline V gene encodes CDR1 PRHDT and CDR2 FYEKMQ (reference sequence). The V gene lost 5 bases and the J gene lost 0 bases, with 14 bases spanning the gap. The CDR3 loop spans 16 amino acids. The CDR3, as DNA: TGTGCCAGCAGCCCGCCTAGTAGGAGCTCCTACAATGAGCAGTTCTTC. Protein: CASSPPSRSSYNEQFF.

This sequence joins TRBV2 and TRBJ2-7; no clear D gene. V was pared by 1 base and J by 2 bases, with 6 bases between. The V gene's germline CDR1 is SNHLY and CDR2 FYNNEI. The CDR3 length is 13 residues. The CDR3 region is CASSEGVPYEQYF. The DNA of the CDR3 is TGTGCCAGCAGTGAAGGGGTCCCCTACGAGCAGTACTTC. The variable domain in full, with the rest retrieved from reference TRBV2 and TRBJ2-7, is EPEVTQTPSHQVTQMGQEVILRCVPISNHLYFYWYRQILGQKVEFLVSFYNNEISEKSEIFDDQFSVERPDGSNFTLKIRSTKLEDSAMYFCASSEGVPYEQYFGPGTRLTVT.

V gene TRBV11-2 combines with J gene TRBJ2-7; 11 positions match TRBD1. Germline V gene data show CDR1 as SGHAT and CDR2 as FQNNGV. The CDR3 sequence is 15 residues long. After removal of 6 bases from V and 5 bases from J, the junction contained 9 bases not matched to a gene. The CDR3, as DNA: TGTGCCAGCAGTTGGGACAGGGGGTTTTGGAACGAGCAGTACTTC. Translating it yields CASSWDRGFWNEQYF.

J is TRBJ2-2 and V is TRBV7-6, with 12 bases fitting TRBD2. The CDR3 runs 14 residues. CDR1 and CDR2 from the germline V gene are SGHVS and FNYEAQ. The V gene end was trimmed by 4 bases and the J gene end by 7 bases; junction bases not matched to a gene: 1. In nucleotides, the CDR3 is TGTGCCAGCAGCTCGGGACTAGCGGGCGGGGAGCTGTTTTTT. Translation gives CASSSGLAGGELFF.

The chain uses TRBV9 and TRBJ2-7, with D perhaps matching TRBD1 or TRBD2 (5 bases each). The CDR3 spans 15 residues. Germline-derived CDR1 and CDR2 are SGDLS and YYNGEE. Deletions cut 2 bases from V and 5 bases from J, with 17 bases between. As DNA, the CDR3 is TGTGCCAGCAGCGTCCGGGACGGCGCCCTCGACGAGCAGTACTTC. Amino acid sequence: CASSVRDGALDEQYF.

The chain uses TRBV5-1 and TRBJ2-7; D is perhaps TRBD2 (7 bases). V was cut by 3 bases and J by 6 bases, with 19 bases left in between. The germline gives CDR1 SGHRS, CDR2 YFSETQ. CDR3 length equals 15 residues. The CDR3 loop is CASSYSGGPPLEQYF. The CDR3 DNA sequence: TGCGCCAGCAGCTACTCCGGGGGGCCGCCCCTCGAGCAGTACTTC.

V gene TRBV27 combines with J gene TRBJ1-2, with D unresolved. Germline V lookup: CDR1 MNHEY, CDR2 SMNVEV (reference sequence). The CDR3 loop spans 15 amino acids. V dropped 4 bases and J dropped 5 bases, with 17 bases sitting between them. CDR3 residues: CASSSNSPNSYGYTF. The DNA of the CDR3 is TGTGCCAGCAGTTCAAATAGCCCCAACTCTTATGGCTACACCTTC.

The chain joins TRBV2 to TRBJ2-7; D is uncertain. This CDR3 region has 13 residues. The germline gives CDR1 SNHLY, CDR2 FYNNEI. The V and J ends lost 4 bases and 7 bases respectively, with 14 bases between them. CDR3 bases: TGTGCCAGCAGTGCCACCGCTCTGGGAGAGCAGTACTTC. This gives the protein CASSATALGEQYF.

V usage is TRBV27 and J usage is TRBJ2-7; D uncertain. There are 12 residues in the CDR3. V was cut by 6 bases and J by 4 bases, with 10 bases left in between. Germline CDR1 reads MNHEY; CDR2 reads SMNVEV (reference sequence). The CDR3 region is CASSTGHYEQYF. Here the CDR3 DNA reads TGTGCCAGCAGCACCGGTCATTACGAGCAGTACTTC.